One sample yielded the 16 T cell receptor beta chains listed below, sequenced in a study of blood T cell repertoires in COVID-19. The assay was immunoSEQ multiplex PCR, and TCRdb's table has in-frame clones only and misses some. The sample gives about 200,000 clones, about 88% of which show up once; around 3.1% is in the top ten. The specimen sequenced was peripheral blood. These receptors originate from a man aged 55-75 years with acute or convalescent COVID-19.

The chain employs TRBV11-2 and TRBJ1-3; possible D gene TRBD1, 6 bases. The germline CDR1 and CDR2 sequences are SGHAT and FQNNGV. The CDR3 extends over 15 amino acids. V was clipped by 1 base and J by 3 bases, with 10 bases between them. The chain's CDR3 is CASSLGGQLGNTIYF. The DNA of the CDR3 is TGTGCCAGCAGCTTAGGAGGACAGCTTGGAAACACCATATATTTT.

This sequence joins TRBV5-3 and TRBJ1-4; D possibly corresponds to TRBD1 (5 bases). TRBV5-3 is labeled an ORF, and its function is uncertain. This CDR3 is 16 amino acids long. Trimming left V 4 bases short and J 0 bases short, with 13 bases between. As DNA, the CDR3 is TGTGCCAGAAGCCTAAACAGGATTGCAACTAATGAAAAACTGTTTTTT. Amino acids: CARSLNRIATNEKLFF.

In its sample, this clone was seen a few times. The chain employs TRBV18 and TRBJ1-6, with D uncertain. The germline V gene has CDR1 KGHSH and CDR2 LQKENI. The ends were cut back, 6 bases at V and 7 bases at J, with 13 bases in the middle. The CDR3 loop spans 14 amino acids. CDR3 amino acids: CASSRDKANSPLHF. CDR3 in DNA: TGTGCCAGCTCTCGAGACAAGGCCAATTCACCCCTCCACTTT. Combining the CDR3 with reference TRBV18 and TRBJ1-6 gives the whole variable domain NAGVMQNPRHLVRRRGQEARLRCSPMKGHSHVYWYRQLPEEGLKFMVYLQKENIIDESGMPKERFSAEFPKEGPSILRIQQVVRGDSAAYFCASSRDKANSPLHFGNGTRLTVT.

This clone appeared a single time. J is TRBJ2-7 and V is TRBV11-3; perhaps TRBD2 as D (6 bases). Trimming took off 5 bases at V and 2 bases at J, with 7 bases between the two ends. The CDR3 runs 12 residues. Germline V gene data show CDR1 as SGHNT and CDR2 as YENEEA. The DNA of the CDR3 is TGTGCCAGCAGCGGAGGGACCTACGAGCAGTACTTC. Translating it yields CASSGGTYEQYF.

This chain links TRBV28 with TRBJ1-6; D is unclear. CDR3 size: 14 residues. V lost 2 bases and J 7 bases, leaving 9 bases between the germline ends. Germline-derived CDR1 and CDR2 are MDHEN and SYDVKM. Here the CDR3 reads CASSLSGPNSPLHF. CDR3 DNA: TGTGCCAGCAGTTTAAGTGGCCCCAATTCACCCCTCCACTTT. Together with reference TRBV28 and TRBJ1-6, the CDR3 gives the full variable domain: DVKVTQSSRYLVKRTGEKVFLECVQDMDHENMFWYRQDPGLGLRLIYFSYDVKMKEKGDIPEGYSVSREKKERFSLILESASTNQTSMYLCASSLSGPNSPLHFGNGTRLTVT.

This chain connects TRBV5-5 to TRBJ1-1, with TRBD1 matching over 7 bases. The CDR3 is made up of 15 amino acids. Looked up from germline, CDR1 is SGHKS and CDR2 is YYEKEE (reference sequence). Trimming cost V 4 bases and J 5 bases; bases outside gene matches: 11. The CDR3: CASSAANRGVTEAFF. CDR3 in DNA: TGTGCCAGCAGCGCAGCGAACAGGGGAGTGACTGAAGCTTTCTTT.

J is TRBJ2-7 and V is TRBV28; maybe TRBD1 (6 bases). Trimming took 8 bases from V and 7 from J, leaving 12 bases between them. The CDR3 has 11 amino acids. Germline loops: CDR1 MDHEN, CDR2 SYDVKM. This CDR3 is CASRERGEQYF. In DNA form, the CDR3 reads TGTGCCAGCCGGGAAAGGGGGGAGCAGTACTTC. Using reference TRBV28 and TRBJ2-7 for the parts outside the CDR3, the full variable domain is DVKVTQSSRYLVKRTGEKVFLECVQDMDHENMFWYRQDPGLGLRLIYFSYDVKMKEKGDIPEGYSVSREKKERFSLILESASTNQTSMYLCASRERGEQYFGPGTRLTVT.

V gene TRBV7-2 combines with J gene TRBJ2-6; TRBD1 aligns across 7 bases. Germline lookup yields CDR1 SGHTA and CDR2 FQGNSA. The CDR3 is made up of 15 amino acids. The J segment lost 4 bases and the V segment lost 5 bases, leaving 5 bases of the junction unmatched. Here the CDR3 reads CASSPTGVGANVLTF. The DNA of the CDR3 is TGTGCCAGCAGCCCAACAGGGGTCGGGGCCAACGTCCTGACTTTC.

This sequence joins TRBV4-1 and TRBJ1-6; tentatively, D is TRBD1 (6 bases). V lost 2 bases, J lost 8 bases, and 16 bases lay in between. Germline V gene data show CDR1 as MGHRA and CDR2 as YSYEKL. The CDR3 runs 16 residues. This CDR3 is CASSQSGQGRDSPLHF. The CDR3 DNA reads TGCGCCAGCAGCCAAAGTGGCCAGGGGAGGGATTCACCCCTCCACTTT.

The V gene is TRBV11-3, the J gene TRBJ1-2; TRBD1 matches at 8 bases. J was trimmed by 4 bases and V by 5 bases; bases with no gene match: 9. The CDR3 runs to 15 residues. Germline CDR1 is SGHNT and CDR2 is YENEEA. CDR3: CASSLHRGRAYGYTF. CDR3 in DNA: TGTGCCAGCAGCCTTCACAGGGGGAGGGCCTATGGCTACACCTTC.

The CDR3 region has the DNA TGTGCCAGCAGCTCCAGTCGGGGCGGGACAGGTATCATGAACACTGAAGCTTTCTTT. Protein sequence: CASSSSRGGTGIMNTEAFF. The chain uses TRBV7-8 and TRBJ1-1; 8 bases align to TRBD1. Germline CDR1 SGHVS, CDR2 FQNEAQ. Trimming took 4 bases from V and 0 from J; bases not matched to a gene: 16. This CDR3 spans 19 amino acids.

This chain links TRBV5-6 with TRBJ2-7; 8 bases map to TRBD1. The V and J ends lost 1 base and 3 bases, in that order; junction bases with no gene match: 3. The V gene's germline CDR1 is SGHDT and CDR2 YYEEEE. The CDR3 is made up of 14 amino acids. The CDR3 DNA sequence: TGTGCCAGCAGCTTGTCAGGGGGCGTCTACGAGCAGTACTTC. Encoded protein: CASSLSGGVYEQYF.

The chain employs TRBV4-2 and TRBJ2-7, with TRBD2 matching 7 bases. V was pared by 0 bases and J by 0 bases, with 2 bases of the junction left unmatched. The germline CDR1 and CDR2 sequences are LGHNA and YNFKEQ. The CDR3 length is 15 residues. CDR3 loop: CASSQEAGVSYEQYF. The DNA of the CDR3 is TGTGCCAGCAGCCAAGAGGCGGGGGTCTCCTACGAGCAGTACTTC.

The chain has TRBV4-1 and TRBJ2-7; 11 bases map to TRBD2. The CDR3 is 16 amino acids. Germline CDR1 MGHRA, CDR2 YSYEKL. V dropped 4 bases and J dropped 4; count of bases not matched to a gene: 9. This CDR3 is CASSPGRLAGTYEQYF. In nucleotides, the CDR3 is TGCGCCAGCAGCCCAGGGAGACTAGCGGGGACTTACGAGCAGTACTTC.

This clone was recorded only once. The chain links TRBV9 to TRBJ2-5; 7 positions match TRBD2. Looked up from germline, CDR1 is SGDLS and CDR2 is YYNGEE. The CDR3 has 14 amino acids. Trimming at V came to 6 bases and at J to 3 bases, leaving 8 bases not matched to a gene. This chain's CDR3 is CASTRGVREETQYF. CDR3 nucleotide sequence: TGTGCCAGCACCCGGGGGGTTAGGGAAGAGACCCAGTACTTC.

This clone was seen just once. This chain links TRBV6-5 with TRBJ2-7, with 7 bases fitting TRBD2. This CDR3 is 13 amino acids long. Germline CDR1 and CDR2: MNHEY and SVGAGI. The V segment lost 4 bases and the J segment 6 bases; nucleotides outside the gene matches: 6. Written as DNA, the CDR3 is TGTGCCAGCAGTTGGGACCAGCGGGGCGAGCAGTACTTC. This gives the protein CASSWDQRGEQYF.